Included here is one T cell receptor beta chain sequence, with context. Its antigen is undetermined. Described treatment: oral pan-JAK inhibitor, 5-10 mg twice daily. CDR1 and CDR2 from the germline V gene are ENHRY and SYGVKD. The ends were cut back, 3 bases at V and 1 base at J, with 6 bases in the middle. This CDR3 spans 13 amino acids. This sample is drawn from a study of CD8+ T cells in alopecia areata. Study-wide context: Tofacitinib therapy took 6 to 18 months; 6 months off drug came after. Overall study findings and caveats: Lesional scalp displayed greater clonality than normal scalp, most notably in alopecia totalis/universalis. Numerous expanded lesional clones remained in scalp and blood during tofacitinib. As there was one nonresponder, how baseline CD8+ expansion relates to response remains uncertain.

TCR sequencing used cDNA made by reverse transcription of extracted RNA. Sequenced by immunoSEQ multiplex PCR; TCRdb stores in-frame clones only, minus some. The table includes 150,000 or so clones, around half detected once. J is TRBJ1-2 and V is TRBV10-3; D unclear. Sample: CD8+ T cells sorted from blood, taken at week 4, from a patient treated with tofacitinib. This sequence was found in a human donor with alopecia areata. The CDR3 is CAISDPVNYGYTF. CDR3 sequence (DNA): TGTGCCATCAGTGATCCGGTTAACTATGGCTACACCTTC.